Included here is one T cell receptor (beta chain) sequence, with context. This sample stems from a study of shared clonotypes between healthy human individuals. CDR3 length: 16 residues. The germline V gene has CDR1 LGHNA and CDR2 YSLEER. Trimming cost V 1 base and J 5 bases, with 15 bases left between them. Here immunoSEQ multiplex PCR was the method, and the copy in TCRdb shows in-frame clones only, minus some. The sample includes around 2.3 million clones, almost 96% seen only once; the top ten take over 0.1%. Sequencing was performed on naive CD4+ T cells sorted from blood. Subset specified: CD45RA+ positively selected. This clonotype was obtained from a man aged 18 to 30 in good health. The chain is built from TRBV4-3 and TRBJ2-1, with D maybe TRBD2 (5 bases). The CDR3 loop is CASSQGHSGLNNEQFF. In nucleotides, the CDR3 is TGCGCCAGCAGCCAAGGCCACAGCGGACTGAACAATGAGCAGTTCTTC.